The present entry profiles one TCR beta chain with its context. Its antigen target is currently unknown. The read stops 3 residues short of the end of the CDR3; the missing end is completed from the germline J gene. For sequencing input, CVID and control samples contributed equivalent amounts of genomic DNA. For every sample, a 60 bp segment covering the rearranged TCRbeta CDR3 region was amplified and then sequenced. The immunoSEQ assay, a bias-corrected multiplex PCR combined with high-throughput sequencing, was used to amplify TCRbeta. Per the source publication's procedure: Each unique nucleotide sequence was treated as a clone and annotated with V, D and J genes, copy number and frequency. Sequences were labeled productive if in frame, and non-productive if out of frame or containing stop codons. As previously described, clonality was calculated on the basis of Shannon's entropy. Mean CDR3 Kyte-Doolittle hydropathy was derived from the predicted amino acid sequences of productive clones. The R hclust function was used to hierarchically cluster scaled V gene usage with Manhattan distance and complete linkage. Sharing of clones by CDR3 amino acid sequence was evaluated through resampling of 12 repertoires per group over 100 rounds. The repertoires were screened for 70 published EBV-specific TCRbeta sequences and approximately 230 published CMV-specific TCRbeta sequences. Analysis left out a couple of CVID samples that produced under 10,000 sequences, so some 45 CVID repertoires remained. As stored in TCRdb, this immuneACCESS dataset retains in-frame rearrangements with V and J assigned. A fraction of the clones does not appear; measured against another copy, unresolved V genes explain less than half of the discrepancy, and the remainder lacks a known reason. V and J calls and clone size follow that table, whereas D and trimming were derived from the DNA. For this sample, more than 65,000 clones are listed, none of them singletons. Of the sample, 0.8% falls within the top ten clones.

These data are taken from a study of T cell clonality in common variable immunodeficiency (dated by TCRdb to between 2015 and 2017). Both CVID patients and healthy controls were predominantly of Caucasian heritage. Heparinized peripheral whole blood samples of roughly 5 to 8 ml were obtained from each donor. Genomic DNA from adults with common variable immune deficiency (CVID) and from healthy adult controls was used to sequence TCRbeta CDR3 repertoires. A total of some 22 healthy adult volunteers (about twelve female and approximately ten male; age range about 20 to 70 years, mean age about 33) were included in the control group. To isolate peripheral blood mononuclear cells, diluted blood was subjected to density centrifugation over Hypaque 1077 or Ficoll-Paque. Genomic DNA was extracted from unsorted mononuclear cells by Qiagen column purification or by a centrifugation-based method. In the germline V gene (reference sequence), CDR1 corresponds to MNHEY and CDR2 to SMNVEV. The cysteine opens and the phenylalanine closes a CDR3 of 17 amino acids. The DNA covers only part of the CDR3, 42 bases in frame from base 1. Relative to germline, V is missing 3 bases and J is missing 5 bases, with 13 bases of the junction outside any gene match.

Broad study findings and their caveats: According to the authors, finding the cause of the higher clonality in CVID would require sequencing the repertoires of T cell subpopulations. Although equal DNA input was used, an average of approximately 82,000 unique sequences per sample was obtained for controls, compared with approximately 30,000 for CVID samples. Correlations between repertoire features and clinical complications were limited by patient heterogeneity within the CVID cohort. Fewer TCRbeta clones were shared among CVID subjects than among healthy controls (p < 0.0001). TCRbeta clonality was higher in CVID subjects than in healthy controls (t-test p = 0.018), and the increase was most characteristic of about a third of subjects. CVID TCRbeta sequences were reported to have fewer deletions and N-nucleotide insertions and to lack highly modified clones with 13 or more V deletions.

Sequencing was performed on peripheral blood mononuclear cells. This chain joins TRBV27 to TRBJ2-5, and TRBD2 aligns with 9 junction nucleotides. The source is a person between 18 and 75 years old in good health. The CDR3 in this case is CASSFSAPGLARETQYF. CDR3 DNA (partial): TGTGCCAGCAGTTTTTCAGCGCCGGGACTAGCTCGGGAGACC.